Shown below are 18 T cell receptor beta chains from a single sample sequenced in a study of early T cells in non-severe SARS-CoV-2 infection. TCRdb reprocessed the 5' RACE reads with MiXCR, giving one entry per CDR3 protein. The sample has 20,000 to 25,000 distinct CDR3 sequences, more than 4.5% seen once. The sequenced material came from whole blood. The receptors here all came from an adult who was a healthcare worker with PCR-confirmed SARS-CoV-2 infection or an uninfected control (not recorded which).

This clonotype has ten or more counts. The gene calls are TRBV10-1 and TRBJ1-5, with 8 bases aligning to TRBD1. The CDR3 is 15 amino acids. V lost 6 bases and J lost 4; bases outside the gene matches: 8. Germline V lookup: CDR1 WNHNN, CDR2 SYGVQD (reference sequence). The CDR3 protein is CASRSGTGTNQPQHF. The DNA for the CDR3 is TGCGCCAGCAGATCCGGGACAGGAACGAATCAGCCCCAGCATTTT.

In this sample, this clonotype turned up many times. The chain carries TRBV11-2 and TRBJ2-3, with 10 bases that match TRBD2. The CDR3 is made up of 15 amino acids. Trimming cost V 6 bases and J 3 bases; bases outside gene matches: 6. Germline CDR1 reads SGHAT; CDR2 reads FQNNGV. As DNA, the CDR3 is TGTGCCAGCAGTTTGCCTAGCGGGGGTACAGATACGCAGTATTTT. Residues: CASSLPSGGTDTQYF.

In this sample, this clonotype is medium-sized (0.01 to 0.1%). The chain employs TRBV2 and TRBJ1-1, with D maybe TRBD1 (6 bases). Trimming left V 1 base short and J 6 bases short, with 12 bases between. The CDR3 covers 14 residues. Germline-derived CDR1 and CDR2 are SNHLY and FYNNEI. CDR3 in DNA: TGTGCCAGCAGTGAAGTACAGGGATTTGCTGAAGCTTTCTTT. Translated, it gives CASSEVQGFAEAFF.

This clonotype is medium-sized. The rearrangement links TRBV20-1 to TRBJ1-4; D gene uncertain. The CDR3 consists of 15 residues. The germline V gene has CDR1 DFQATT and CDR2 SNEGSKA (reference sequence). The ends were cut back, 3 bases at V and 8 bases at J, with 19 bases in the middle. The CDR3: CSASPSAGSGEKLFF. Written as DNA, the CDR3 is TGCAGTGCTAGCCCATCCGCCGGGAGCGGCGAAAAACTGTTTTTT.

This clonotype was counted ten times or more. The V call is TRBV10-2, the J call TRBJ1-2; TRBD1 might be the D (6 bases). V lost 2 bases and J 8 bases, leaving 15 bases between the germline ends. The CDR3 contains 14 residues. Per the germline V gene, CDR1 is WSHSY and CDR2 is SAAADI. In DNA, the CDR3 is TGCGCCAGCAGTGAGACAGGGTCGCCCTCCGGCTACACCTTC. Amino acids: CASSETGSPSGYTF.

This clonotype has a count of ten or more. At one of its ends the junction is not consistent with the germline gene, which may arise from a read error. As DNA, the CDR3 is TGTGCCAGCAGCAACAGGGGGCGCGCCCATTTC. Protein: CASSNRGRAHF. V is TRBV7-2 and J is TRBJ1-2; 9 bases line up with TRBD1. Germline-derived CDR1 and CDR2 are SGHTA and FQGNSA. The CDR3 sequence is 11 residues long. Supplemented by reference TRBV7-2 and TRBJ1-2, the full variable domain reads GAGVSQSPSNKVTEKGKDVELRCDPISGHTALYWYRQSLGQGLEFLIYFQGNSAPDKSGLPSDRFSAERTGGSVSTLTIQRTQQEDSAVYLCASSNRGRAHFGSGTRLTVV.

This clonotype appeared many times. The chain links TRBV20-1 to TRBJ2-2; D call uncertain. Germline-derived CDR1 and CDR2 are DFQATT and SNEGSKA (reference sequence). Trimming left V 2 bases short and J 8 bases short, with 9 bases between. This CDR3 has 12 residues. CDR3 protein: CSARTYSGELFF. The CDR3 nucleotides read TGCAGTGCTAGAACCTACAGTGGGGAGCTGTTTTTT.

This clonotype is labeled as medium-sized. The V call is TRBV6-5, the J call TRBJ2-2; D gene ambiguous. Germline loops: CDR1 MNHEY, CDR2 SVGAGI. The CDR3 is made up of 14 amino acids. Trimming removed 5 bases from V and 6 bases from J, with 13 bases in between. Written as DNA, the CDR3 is TGTGCCAGCAGTATCAAGGTGTCAGCCGGGGAGCTGTTTTTT. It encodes CASSIKVSAGELFF.

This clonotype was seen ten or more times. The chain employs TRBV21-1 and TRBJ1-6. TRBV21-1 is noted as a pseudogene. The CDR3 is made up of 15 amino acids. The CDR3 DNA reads TGTGCCAGCAGCAAAGGTCCAGGCAATAATTCAACCCTCCACTTT. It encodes CASSKGPGNNSTLHF.

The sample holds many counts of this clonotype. The chain's CDR3 is CASSYWDRGSPLHF. In DNA form, the CDR3 reads TGTGCCAGCAGCTACTGGGACAGAGGGTCACCCCTCCACTTT. This rearrangement joins TRBV12-3 or TRBV12-4 to TRBJ1-6; 7 bases are a match to TRBD1. The length of the CDR3 is 14 residues. Germline trimming cut 6 bases from V and 10 bases from J; bases unmatched to any gene: 9.

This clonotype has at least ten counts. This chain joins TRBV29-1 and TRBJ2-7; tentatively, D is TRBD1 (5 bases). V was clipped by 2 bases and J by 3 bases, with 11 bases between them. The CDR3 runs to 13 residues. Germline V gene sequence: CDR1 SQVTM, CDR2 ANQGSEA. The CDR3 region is CSVEKDSGYEQYF. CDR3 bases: TGCAGCGTTGAAAAAGACAGTGGCTACGAGCAGTACTTC.

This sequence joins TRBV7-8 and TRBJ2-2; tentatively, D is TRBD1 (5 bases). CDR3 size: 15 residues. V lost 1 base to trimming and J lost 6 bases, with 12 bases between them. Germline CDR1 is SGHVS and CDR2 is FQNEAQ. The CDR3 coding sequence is TGTGCCAGCAGCTTAGTGCTACAGGTCCCCGGGGAGCTGTTTTTT. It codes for CASSLVLQVPGELFF.

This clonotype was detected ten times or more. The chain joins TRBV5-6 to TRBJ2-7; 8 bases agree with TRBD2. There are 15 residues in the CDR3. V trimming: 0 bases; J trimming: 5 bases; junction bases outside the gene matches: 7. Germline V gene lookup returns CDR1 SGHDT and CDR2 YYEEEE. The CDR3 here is CASSLAGRANDEQYF. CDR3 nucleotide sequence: TGTGCCAGCAGCTTGGCCGGGAGGGCCAACGACGAGCAGTACTTC.

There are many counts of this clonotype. CDR3 sequence reads: CASSAGQGIYEQYF. CDR3 nucleotide sequence: TGTGCCAGCAGTGCGGGACAGGGGATTTACGAGCAGTACTTC. The genes are TRBV28 and TRBJ2-7; TRBD1 matches 10 bases. The V gene end was trimmed by 5 bases and the J gene end by 4 bases; junction bases not matched to a gene: 5. The CDR3 length is 14 residues. Germline CDR1 is MDHEN and CDR2 is SYDVKM.

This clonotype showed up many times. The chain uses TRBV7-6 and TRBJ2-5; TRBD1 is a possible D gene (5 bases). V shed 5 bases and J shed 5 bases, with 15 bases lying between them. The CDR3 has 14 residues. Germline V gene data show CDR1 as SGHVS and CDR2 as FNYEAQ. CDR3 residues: CASSQGWVGETQYF. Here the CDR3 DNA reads TGTGCCAGCAGCCAGGGATGGGTCGGTGAGACCCAGTACTTC.

The CDR3: CASSEDYGYTF. CDR3 DNA sequence: TGTGCCAGCAGTGAAGATTATGGCTACACCTTC. V is TRBV2 and J is TRBJ1-2; no clear D. Germline V lookup: CDR1 SNHLY, CDR2 FYNNEI. This CDR3 spans 11 amino acids. The germline V and J ends were trimmed by 1 base and 5 bases, with 2 bases remaining between them.

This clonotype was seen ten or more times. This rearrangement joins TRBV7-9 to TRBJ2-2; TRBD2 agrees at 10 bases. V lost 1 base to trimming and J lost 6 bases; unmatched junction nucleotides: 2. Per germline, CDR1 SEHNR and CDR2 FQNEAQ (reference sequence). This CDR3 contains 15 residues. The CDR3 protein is CASSLEGLAPGELFF. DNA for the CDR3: TGTGCCAGCAGCTTAGAGGGACTAGCGCCCGGGGAGCTGTTTTTT. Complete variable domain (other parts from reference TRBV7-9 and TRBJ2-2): DTGVSQNPRHKITKRGQNVTFRCDPISEHNRLYWYRQTLGQGPEFLTYFQNEAQLEKSRLLSDRFSAERPKGSFSTLEIQRTEQGDSAMYLCASSLEGLAPGELFFGEGSRLTVL.

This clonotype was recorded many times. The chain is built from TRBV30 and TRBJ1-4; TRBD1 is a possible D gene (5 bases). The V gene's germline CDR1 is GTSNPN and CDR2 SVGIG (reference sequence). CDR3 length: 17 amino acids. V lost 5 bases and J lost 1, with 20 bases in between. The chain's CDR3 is CAWHGTLGVGTNEKLFF. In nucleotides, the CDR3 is TGTGCCTGGCATGGGACCTTAGGCGTGGGAACTAATGAAAAACTGTTTTTT.